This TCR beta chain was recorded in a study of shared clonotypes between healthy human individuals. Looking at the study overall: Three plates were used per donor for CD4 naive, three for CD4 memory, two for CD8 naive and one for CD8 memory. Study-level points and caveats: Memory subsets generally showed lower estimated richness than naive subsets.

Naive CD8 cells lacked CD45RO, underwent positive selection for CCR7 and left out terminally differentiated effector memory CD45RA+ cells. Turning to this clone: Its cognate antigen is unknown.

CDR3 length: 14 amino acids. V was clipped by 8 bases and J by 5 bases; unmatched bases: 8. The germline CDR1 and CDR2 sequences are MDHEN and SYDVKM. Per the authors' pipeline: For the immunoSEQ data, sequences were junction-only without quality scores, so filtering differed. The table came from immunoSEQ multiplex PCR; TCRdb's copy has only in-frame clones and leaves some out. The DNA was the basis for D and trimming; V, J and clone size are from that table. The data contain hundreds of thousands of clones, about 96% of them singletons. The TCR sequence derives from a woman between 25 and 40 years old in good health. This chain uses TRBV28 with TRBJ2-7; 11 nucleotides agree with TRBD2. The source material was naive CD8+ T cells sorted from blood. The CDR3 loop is CASGVTSGNNEQYF. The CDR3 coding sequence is TGTGCCAGCGGGGTGACTAGCGGGAACAACGAGCAGTACTTC.